There are a few counts of the clone carrying this T cell receptor (beta chain). Its antigen is still unknown. The record originates from a study of long-term antiretroviral therapy in people with HIV. On the study more broadly: Specimens dating back about a decade before the 2015 immediate-ART recommendation are the oldest included. Findings and limits, study-wide: In HIV, the repertoires covered a tighter span of CDR3 lengths than in controls.

The CDR3 is 15 residues long. Between the trimmed V and J ends, which lost 5 bases and 1 base, there was a span of 14 bases. Germline CDR1 and CDR2: LNHDA and SQIVND (reference sequence). immunoSEQ v3.0 was run at survey level. Profiled with immunoSEQ multiplex PCR; TCRdb holds only in-frame clones, not every one. The sample records about 33,000 clones, approximately 96% being singletons. Sequencing used unsorted PBMCs, obtained 6.5 to 6.6 years after starting antiretroviral therapy. This receptor was identified in a man younger than 40 with HIV. The chain has TRBV19 and TRBJ1-2, with a tentative D call TRBD1 (6 bases). The DNA for the CDR3 is TGTGCCAGTAGTCCGGATCCCAGGGGTAACTATGGCTACACCTTC. Translating it yields CASSPDPRGNYGYTF. Full variable domain (outside the CDR3, taken from reference TRBV19 and TRBJ1-2): DGGITQSPKYLFRKEGQNVTLSCEQNLNHDAMYWYRQDPGQGLRLIYYSQIVNDFQKGDIAEGYSVSREKKESFPLTVTSAQKNPTAFYLCASSPDPRGNYGYTFGSGTRLTVV.